The present TCR beta chain was sequenced within a study of a mutant IDH1 vaccine in newly diagnosed glioma. Study in general: Previous treatment comprised radiotherapy, temozolomide, or both, mostly both.

Time point denoted: baseline, week 1 (first vaccination visit). Sample treatment: pre-vaccination baseline after standard-of-care therapy. Those who donated had recent WHO grade 3 or 4 IDH1-mutant, ATRX-lost astrocytomas. Using immunoSEQ multiplex PCR, the repertoire was profiled, and TCRdb retains in-frame clones only, with some absent. There are approximately 67,000 clones in the sample; around 83% occur only once, and around 4.5% lies in the top ten. The CDR3 has 15 amino acids. From germline, CDR1 is GTSNPN and CDR2 SVGIG (reference sequence). Unmatched junction bases numbered 6, after V lost 0 bases and J lost 5 bases.

This chain links TRBV30 with TRBJ2-1, with 8 bases that match TRBD2. Sequences were derived from peripheral blood mononuclear cells (PBMCs), sampled from a glioma patient treated with radiotherapy, temozolomide or both. The source of this sequence is a woman under 30 with glioma. Some clones in this sample may be carry-over from other donors' samples. The CDR3: CAWSVLAGGHNEQFF. The CDR3 DNA is TGTGCCTGGAGTGTACTGGCGGGAGGCCACAATGAGCAGTTCTTC.